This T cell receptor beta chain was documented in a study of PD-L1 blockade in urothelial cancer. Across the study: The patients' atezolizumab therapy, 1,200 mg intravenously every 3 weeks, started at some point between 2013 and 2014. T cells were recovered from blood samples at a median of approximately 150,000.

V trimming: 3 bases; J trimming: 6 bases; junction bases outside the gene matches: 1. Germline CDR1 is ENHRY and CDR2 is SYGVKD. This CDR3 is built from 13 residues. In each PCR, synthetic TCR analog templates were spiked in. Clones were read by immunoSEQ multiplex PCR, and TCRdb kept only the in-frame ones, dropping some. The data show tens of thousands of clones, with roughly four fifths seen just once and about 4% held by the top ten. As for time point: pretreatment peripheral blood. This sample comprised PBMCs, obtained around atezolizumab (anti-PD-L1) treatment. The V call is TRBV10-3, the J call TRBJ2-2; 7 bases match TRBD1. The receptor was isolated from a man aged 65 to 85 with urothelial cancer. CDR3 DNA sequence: TGTGCCATCAGTGATACAGGGGCCGGGGAGCTGTTTTTT. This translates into CAISDTGAGELFF.